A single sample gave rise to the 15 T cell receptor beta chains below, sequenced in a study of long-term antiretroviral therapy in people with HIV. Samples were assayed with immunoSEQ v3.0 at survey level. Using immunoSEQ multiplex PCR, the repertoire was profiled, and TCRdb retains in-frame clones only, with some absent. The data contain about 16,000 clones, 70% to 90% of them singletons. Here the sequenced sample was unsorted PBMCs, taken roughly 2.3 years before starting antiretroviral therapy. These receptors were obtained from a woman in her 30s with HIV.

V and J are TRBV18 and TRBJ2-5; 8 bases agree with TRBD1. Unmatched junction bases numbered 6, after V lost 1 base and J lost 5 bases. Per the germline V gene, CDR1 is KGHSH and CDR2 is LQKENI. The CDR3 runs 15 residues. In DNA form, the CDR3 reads TGTGCCAGCTCACCACAACAGGGGGTCGGGGAGACCCAGTACTTC. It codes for CASSPQQGVGETQYF.

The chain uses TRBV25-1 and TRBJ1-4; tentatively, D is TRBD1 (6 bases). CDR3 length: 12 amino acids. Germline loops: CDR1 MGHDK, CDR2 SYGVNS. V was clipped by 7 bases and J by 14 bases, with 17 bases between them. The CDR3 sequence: CASMTDSRRLFF. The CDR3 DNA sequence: TGTGCCAGCATGACGGACAGCCGCCGTCTGTTTTTT. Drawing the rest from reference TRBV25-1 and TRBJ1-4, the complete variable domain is EADIYQTPRYLVIGTGKKITLECSQTMGHDKMYWYQQDPGMELHLIHYSYGVNSTEKGDLSSESTVSRIRTEHFPLTLESARPSHTSQYLCASMTDSRRLFFGSGTQLSVL.

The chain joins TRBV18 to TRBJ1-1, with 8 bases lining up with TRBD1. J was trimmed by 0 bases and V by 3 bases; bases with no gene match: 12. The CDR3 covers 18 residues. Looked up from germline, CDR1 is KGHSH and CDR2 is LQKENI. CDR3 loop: CASSPRQGTGGMNTEAFF. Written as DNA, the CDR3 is TGTGCCAGCTCACCGCGACAGGGGACCGGCGGCATGAACACTGAAGCTTTCTTT. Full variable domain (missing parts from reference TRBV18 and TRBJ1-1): NAGVMQNPRHLVRRRGQEARLRCSPMKGHSHVYWYRQLPEEGLKFMVYLQKENIIDESGMPKERFSAEFPKEGPSILRIQQVVRGDSAAYFCASSPRQGTGGMNTEAFFGQGTRLTVV.

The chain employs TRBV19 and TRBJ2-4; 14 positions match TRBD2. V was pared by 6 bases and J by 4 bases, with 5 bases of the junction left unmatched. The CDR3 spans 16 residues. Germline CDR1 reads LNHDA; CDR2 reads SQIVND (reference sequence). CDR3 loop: CASRVGLAGGKNIQYF. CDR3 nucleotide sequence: TGTGCCAGTAGGGTCGGACTAGCGGGAGGTAAAAACATTCAGTACTTC.

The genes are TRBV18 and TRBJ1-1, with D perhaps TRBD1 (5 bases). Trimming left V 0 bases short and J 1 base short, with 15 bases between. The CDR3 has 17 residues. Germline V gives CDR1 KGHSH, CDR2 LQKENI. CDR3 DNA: TGTGCCAGCTCACCACCGGCTATAAGGCAGGGGAACACTGAAGCTTTCTTT. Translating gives CASSPPAIRQGNTEAFF.

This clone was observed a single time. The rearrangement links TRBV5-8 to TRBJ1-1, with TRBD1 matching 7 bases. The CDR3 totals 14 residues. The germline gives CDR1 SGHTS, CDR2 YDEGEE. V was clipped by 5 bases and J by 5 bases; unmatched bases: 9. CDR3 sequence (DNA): TGTGCCAGCAGACCACGTCGACAGGGAACTGAAGCTTTCTTT. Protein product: CASRPRRQGTEAFF.

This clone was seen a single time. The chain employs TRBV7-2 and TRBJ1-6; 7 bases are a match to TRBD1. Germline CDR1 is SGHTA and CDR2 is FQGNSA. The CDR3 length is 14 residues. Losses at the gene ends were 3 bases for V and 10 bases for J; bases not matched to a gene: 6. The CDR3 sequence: CASSLTGFGSPLHF. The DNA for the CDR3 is TGTGCCAGCAGCTTGACAGGGTTCGGCTCACCCCTCCACTTT. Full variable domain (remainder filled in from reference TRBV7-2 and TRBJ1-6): GAGVSQSPSNKVTEKGKDVELRCDPISGHTALYWYRQSLGQGLEFLIYFQGNSAPDKSGLPSDRFSAERTGGSVSTLTIQRTQQEDSAVYLCASSLTGFGSPLHFGNGTRLTVT.

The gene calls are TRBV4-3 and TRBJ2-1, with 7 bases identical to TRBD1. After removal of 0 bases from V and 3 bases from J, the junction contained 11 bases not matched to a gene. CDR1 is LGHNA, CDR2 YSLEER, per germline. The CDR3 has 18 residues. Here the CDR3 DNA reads TGCGCCAGCAGCCAAGATCTTCGACAGGGCCTATTCTACAATGAGCAGTTCTTC. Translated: CASSQDLRQGLFYNEQFF.

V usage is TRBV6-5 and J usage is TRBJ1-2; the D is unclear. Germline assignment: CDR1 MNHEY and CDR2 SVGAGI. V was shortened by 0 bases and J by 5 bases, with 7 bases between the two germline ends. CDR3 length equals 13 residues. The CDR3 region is CASSYSVSYGYTF. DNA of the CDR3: TGTGCCAGCAGTTACTCCGTCTCTTATGGCTACACCTTC.

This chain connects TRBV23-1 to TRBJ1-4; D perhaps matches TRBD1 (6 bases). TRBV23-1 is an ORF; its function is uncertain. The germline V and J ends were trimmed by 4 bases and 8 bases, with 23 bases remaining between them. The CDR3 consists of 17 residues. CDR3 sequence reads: CASSPSRYGQGREKLFF. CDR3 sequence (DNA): TGCGCCAGCAGTCCCAGCCGGTATGGCCAGGGGAGAGAAAAACTGTTTTTT.

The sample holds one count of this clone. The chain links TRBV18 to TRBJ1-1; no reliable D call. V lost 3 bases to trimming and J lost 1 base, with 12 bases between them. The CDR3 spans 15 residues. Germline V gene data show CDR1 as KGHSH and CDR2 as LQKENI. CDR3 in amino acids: CASSPLPGGNTEAFF. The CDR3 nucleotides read TGTGCCAGCTCACCCCTCCCCGGAGGGAACACTGAAGCTTTCTTT.

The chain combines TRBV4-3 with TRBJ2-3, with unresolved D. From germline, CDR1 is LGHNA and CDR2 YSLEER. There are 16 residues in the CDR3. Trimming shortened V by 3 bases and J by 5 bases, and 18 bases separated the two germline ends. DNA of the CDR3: TGCGCCAGCAGCCAGCTCCTTAACTACGTTGAAGATACGCAGTATTTT. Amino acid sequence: CASSQLLNYVEDTQYF.

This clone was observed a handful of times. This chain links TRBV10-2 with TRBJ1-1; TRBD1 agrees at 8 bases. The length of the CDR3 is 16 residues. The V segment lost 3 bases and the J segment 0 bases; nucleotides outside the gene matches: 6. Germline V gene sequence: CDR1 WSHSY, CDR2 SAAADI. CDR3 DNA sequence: TGCGCCAGCAGTGATGGACAGGGAACTATGAACACTGAAGCTTTCTTT. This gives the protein CASSDGQGTMNTEAFF.

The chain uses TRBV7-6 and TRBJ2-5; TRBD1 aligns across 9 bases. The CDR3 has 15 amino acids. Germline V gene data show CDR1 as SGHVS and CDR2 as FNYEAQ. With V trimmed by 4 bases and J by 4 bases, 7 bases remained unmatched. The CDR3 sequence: CASSSTGGAGETQYF. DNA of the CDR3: TGTGCCAGCAGCTCGACAGGGGGGGCAGGAGAGACCCAGTACTTC.

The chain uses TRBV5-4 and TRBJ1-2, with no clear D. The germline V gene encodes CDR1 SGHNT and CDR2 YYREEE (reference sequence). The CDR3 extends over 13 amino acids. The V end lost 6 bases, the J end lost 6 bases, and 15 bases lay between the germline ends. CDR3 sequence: CASILMGTDGYTF. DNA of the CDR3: TGTGCCAGCATTCTTATGGGAACCGATGGCTACACCTTC.